Included here is one T cell receptor (beta chain) sequence, with context. Going by frequency alone, this clonotype is medium-sized (0.01 to 0.1%); a count is unavailable. Its antigen is unknown. The data are from a study of T cells in severe cutaneous drug reactions (dated by TCRdb to 2018 to 2020). At the level of the whole study: Between about 2010 and 2018, patients were recruited from Taiwan, Thailand and a European registry network. Only patients with a probable or definite SJS/TEN or DRESS diagnosis by RegiSCAR criteria were enrolled. The Naranjo algorithm and the ALDEN drug causality algorithm were used to identify the culprit drug. Patients in either the acute or the recovery stage provided biological samples, such as blister fluids/cells and PBMC. Bulk TCR sequencing was combined with single-cell sequencing, quantitative PCR validation, functional assays and transgenic mouse experiments. Libraries were prepared using iRepertoire multiplex PCR, and a comparison was cited by the authors in which similar capture of abundant clonotypes was shown across iRepertoire and 5' RACE methods with or without UMI. The investigation overall reported the following: A strong increase in TRBV12-4 usage was observed in CBZ-SJS/TEN patients, with averages of approximately 30% in blister cells and about 5% in PBMC. According to the authors, further study is still needed to determine whether the public TCR generalizes to SJS/TEN caused by other drugs. All seven CBZ-SJS/TEN blister samples contained a public TCRbeta CDR3 (mean about 13%), which was undetectable or scarce in tolerant-control and healthy-donor PBMC.

CDR3 length: 14 amino acids, cysteine to phenylalanine. This entry has no DNA. The germline V gene encodes CDR1 SQVTM and CDR2 ANQGSEA. Sequencing was performed on donors who were patients with carbamazepine-induced Stevens-Johnson syndrome or toxic epidermal necrolysis (CBZ-SJS/TEN). The peripheral blood repertoires were obtained from CBZ-SJS/TEN patients of Han Chinese origin (roughly five) and European origin (about 6). To look for drug-specific clonotypes, next-generation sequencing was used to profile the T cell receptor repertoires of patients with drug-induced severe cutaneous adverse reactions. The RNA source was either peripheral blood mononuclear cells or blister cells from skin lesions. For both bulk and single-cell sequencing, libraries were prepared with the iRepertoire multiplex PCR system and TCR subtype-specific primers. Multiplex PCR with primers aimed at the V, D and J gene regions produced the bulk TCR beta libraries. Roughly 95-500 ng of RNA per sample served as input for bulk TCR library preparation. An Illumina MiSeq was used to sequence bulk TCR beta amplicons. The paper's data handling went like this. Quality control steps removed sample misassignments and low-quality sequencing reads. CDR3 was defined as the amino acids lying between the Y[YFLI]C motif of the V-gene and the [FW]GXGT motif of the J-segment. CDR3 clonotypes and TRBV and TRBJ gene assignments were based on the IMGT database. For each sample, TRBV expression was normalized against the mean for the same gene in PBMC from roughly 42 healthy donors. The reads were reprocessed in TCRdb, with one entry per CDR3 protein sequence and no accompanying DNA. TCRdb's processing, not the study's, gives the V and J calls here. This sample's table lists just over 20,000 distinct CDR3 sequences. Of the sample, 6.5% to 8% is held by the ten largest clones.

The sequencing sample was made of PBMCs. The receptor was derived from a human donor with toxic epidermal necrolysis, a severe cutaneous drug reaction. The chain is encoded by TRBV29-1 joined to TRBJ2-7; TCRdb picks TRBD1, but there is no DNA to check that call. The CDR3 reads as follows: CSVDGGTANYEQYF.